Listed below are T cell receptor beta chains from one sample, sequenced in a study of ipilimumab plus nivolumab after autologous stem cell transplantation. Some clones are missing from TCRdb's copy, which holds only in-frame ones; the method was immunoSEQ multiplex PCR. The data contain about 3,300 clones, 76% of them singletons. This specimen was PBMCs, taken in a trial of ipilimumab plus nivolumab as post-transplant consolidation. Receptor source: a male donor with primary mediastinal lymphoma. The CDR3 runs from the conserved cysteine through the conserved F or W. A D gene is named only where the DNA matches it firmly.

TRBJ1-1,TRBD1,TRBV5-1,CASSTGQGGGTEAFF
TRBJ1-1,.,TRBV27,CASSPLAGSTEAFF
TRBJ1-1,.,TRBV5-1,CASSPERGSLEAFF
TRBJ2-3,.,TRBV5-1,CASSFRGLQDTQYF
TRBJ2-7,.,TRBV5-1,CASSYQGPRNEQYF
TRBJ1-2,.,TRBV27,CASGFRGAYGYTF
TRBJ2-7,TRBD1,TRBV9,CASSPVGTGPLQAF
TRBJ2-2,.,TRBV5-1,CASSLKQYTGELFF
TRBJ2-1,.,TRBV7-9,CASSFWLVHEQFF
TRBJ2-3,.,TRBV6-5,CASKIIGGRADTQYF
TRBJ1-4,TRBD1,TRBV6-5,CASSYGRGQEKLFF
TRBJ2-7,.,TRBV2,CASSERFGYEQYF
TRBJ2-5,.,TRBV27,CASSPLGETQYF
TRBJ2-5,.,TRBV6-6,CASSYMGGAQETQYF
TRBJ1-3,.,TRBV7-8,CASSFDRPFSGNTIYF
TRBJ1-5,.,TRBV27,CASSLGVLGSQPQHF
TRBJ1-2,TRBD1,TRBV7-8,CASSFGTGGPNYGYTF
TRBJ1-6,.,TRBV11-2,CASSNGGWTSPLHF
TRBJ2-6,.,TRBV7-6,CASSLEISQSRANVLTF
TRBJ2-1,.,TRBV28,CASKPGGTGSYNEQFF
TRBJ1-2,.,TRBV28,CASSPDGGLGYGYTF
TRBJ2-7,TRBD1,TRBV7-9,CASSSGQGVDEQYF
TRBJ2-1,TRBD2,TRBV19,CASSIAASGSTSSYNEQFF
TRBJ2-3,.,TRBV6-5,CASRRPGEDTQYF
TRBJ2-7,.,TRBV4-1,CASSQGLEQVAYEQYF
TRBJ1-1,.,TRBV10-3,CAISSTGPRTEAFF
TRBJ1-4,TRBD1,TRBV9,CASGDRANKEKLFF
TRBJ2-4,TRBD1,TRBV6-1,CASSAPGTGVNIQYF
TRBJ1-1,.,TRBV20-1,CSAREVTEAFF
TRBJ2-1,.,TRBV30,CAWTRARVGEQFF
TRBJ2-7,.,TRBV6-5,CASSYYGPRGEQYF
TRBJ2-5,.,TRBV18,CASSLNAAGETQYF
TRBJ2-1,TRBD2,TRBV28,CASSELAGGFYNEQFF
TRBJ1-2,.,TRBV1,CTSRGICLRKTYGYTF
TRBJ1-1,.,TRBV20-1,CSARFGEAFF
TRBJ2-5,.,TRBV5-1,CASSLLIGSGQETQYF
TRBJ2-5,TRBD2,TRBV4-1,CASSRGGLEVQYF
TRBJ2-7,.,TRBV6-5,CAILDGSSYEQYF
TRBJ2-7,TRBD2,TRBV29-1,CSASGTSGSYEQYF
TRBJ1-4,.,TRBV27,CASSLVRGANEKLFF
TRBJ2-2,.,TRBV2,CASSDVGTVNTGELFF
TRBJ1-3,.,TRBV4-1,CASSQDPARNTIYF
TRBJ2-7,.,TRBV7-2,CASSSPGFTGYEQYF
TRBJ1-3,TRBD1,TRBV7-2,CASSWTGGHTIYF
TRBJ2-5,.,TRBV5-1,CASSVSGASEETQYF